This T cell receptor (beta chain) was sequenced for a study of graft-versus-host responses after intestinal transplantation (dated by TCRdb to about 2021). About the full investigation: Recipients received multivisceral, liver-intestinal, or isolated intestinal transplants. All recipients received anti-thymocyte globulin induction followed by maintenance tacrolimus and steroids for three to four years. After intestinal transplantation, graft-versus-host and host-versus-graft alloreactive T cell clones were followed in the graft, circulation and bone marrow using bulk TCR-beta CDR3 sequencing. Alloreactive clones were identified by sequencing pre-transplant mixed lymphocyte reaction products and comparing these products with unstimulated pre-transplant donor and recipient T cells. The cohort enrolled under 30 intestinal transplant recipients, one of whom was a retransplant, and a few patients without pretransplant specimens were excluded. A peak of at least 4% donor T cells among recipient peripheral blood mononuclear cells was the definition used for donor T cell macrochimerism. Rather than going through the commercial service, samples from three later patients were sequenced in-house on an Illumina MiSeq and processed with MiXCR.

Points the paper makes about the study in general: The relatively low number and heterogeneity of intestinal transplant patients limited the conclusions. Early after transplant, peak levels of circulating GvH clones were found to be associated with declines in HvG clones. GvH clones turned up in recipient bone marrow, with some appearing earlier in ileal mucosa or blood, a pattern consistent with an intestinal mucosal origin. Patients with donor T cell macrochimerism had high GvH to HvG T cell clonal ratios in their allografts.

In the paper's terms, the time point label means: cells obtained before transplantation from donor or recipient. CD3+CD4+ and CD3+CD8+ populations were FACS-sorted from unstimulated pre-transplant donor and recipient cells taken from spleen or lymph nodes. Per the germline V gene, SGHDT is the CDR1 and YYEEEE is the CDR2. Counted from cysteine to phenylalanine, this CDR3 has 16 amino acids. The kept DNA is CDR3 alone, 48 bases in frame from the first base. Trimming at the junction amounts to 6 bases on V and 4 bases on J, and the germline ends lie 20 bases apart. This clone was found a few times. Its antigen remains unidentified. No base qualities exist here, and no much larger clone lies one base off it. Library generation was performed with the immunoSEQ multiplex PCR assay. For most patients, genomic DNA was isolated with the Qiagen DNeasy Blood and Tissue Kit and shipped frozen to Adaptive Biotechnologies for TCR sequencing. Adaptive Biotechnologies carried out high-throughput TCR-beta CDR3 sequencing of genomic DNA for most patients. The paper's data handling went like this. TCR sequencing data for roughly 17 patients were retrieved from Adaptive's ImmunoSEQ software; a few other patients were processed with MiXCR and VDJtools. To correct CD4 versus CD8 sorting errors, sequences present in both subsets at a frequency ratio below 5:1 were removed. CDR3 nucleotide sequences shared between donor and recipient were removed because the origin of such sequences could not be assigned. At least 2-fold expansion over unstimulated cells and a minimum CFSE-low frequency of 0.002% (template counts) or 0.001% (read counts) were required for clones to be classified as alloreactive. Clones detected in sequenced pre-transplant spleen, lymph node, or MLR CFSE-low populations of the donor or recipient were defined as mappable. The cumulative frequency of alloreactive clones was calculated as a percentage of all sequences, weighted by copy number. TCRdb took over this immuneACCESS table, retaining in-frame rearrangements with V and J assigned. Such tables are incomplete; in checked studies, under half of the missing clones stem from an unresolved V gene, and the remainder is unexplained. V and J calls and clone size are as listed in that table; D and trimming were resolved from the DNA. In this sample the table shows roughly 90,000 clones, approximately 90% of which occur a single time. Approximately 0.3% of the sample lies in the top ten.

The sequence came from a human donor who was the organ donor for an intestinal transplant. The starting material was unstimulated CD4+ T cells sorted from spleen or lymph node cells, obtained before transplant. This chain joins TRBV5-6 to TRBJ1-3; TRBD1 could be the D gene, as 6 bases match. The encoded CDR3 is CASTLNRVLSGNTIYF. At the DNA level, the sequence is TGTGCCAGCACCCTAAACAGGGTCTTGAGCGGAAACACCATATATTTT.